Listed below are T cell receptor beta chains from one sample, sequenced in a study of T cell changes during pregnancy in multiple sclerosis. This table comes from immunoSEQ multiplex PCR, and its TCRdb copy is limited to in-frame clones, with some not included. The table lists about 49,000 clones, about 90% of them singletons. The specimen comprised peripheral blood, sampled after pregnancy. The receptors originated from a female donor in good health, enrolled as a control in a pregnancy study. CDR3s include the opening cysteine and the closing phenylalanine or tryptophan. The order of the fields is J gene, clone size, D gene, V gene, CDR3 protein, CDR3 DNA. The D gene is left open where the match is weak. Clone size is shown for a subset of rows, as once, few, many or a class of expanded clone.

>TRBJ2-7|NA|NA|TRBV7-9
CASSLGRGTYEQYF
TGTGCCAGCAGCTTAGGCAGGGGAACCTACGAGCAGTACTTC
>TRBJ2-2|NA|NA|TRBV6-1
CASSGVGVGSTGELFF
TGTGCCAGCAGTGGGGTAGGGGTAGGAAGCACCGGGGAGCTGTTTTTT
>TRBJ2-7|NA|TRBD2|TRBV18
CASSPPGLAGHEQYF
TGTGCCAGCTCACCACCGGGACTAGCGGGGCATGAGCAGTACTTC
>TRBJ1-1|NA|NA|TRBV15
CATSRGATTEAFF
TGTGCCACCAGCAGAGGGGCTACCACTGAAGCTTTCTTT
>TRBJ2-7|NA|NA|TRBV27
CASGSGQSSSYEQYF
TGTGCCAGCGGCTCCGGACAATCGTCCTCCTACGAGCAGTACTTC
>TRBJ1-2|NA|TRBD1|TRBV4-3
CASSPGTGSNGYTF
TGCGCCAGCAGCCCCGGGACAGGGAGTAATGGCTACACCTTC
>TRBJ1-1|NA|TRBD1|TRBV4-2
CASSLNDRGVNTEAFF
TGTGCCAGCAGCCTTAACGACAGGGGAGTGAACACTGAAGCTTTCTTT
>TRBJ1-5|NA|NA|TRBV5-4
CASSWQGSNQPQHF
TGTGCCAGCAGCTGGCAGGGCTCTAATCAGCCCCAGCATTTT
>TRBJ1-1|once|NA|TRBV9
CASSVGRGRGTEAFF
TGTGCCAGCAGCGTGGGCCGAGGGAGAGGGACTGAAGCTTTCTTT
>TRBJ2-1|NA|NA|TRBV6-5
CASRQASEWGNEQFF
TGTGCCAGCAGACAAGCTAGCGAATGGGGCAATGAGCAGTTCTTC
>TRBJ1-1|few|TRBD1|TRBV7-9
CASSFGQGVSEAFF
TGTGCCAGCAGCTTCGGACAGGGGGTTTCTGAAGCTTTCTTT
>TRBJ2-1|NA|NA|TRBV9
CASSVGNRVNEQFF
TGTGCCAGCAGCGTAGGTAACAGGGTGAATGAGCAGTTCTTC
>TRBJ2-1|once|NA|TRBV7-2
CASSRGAPNEQFF
TGTGCCAGCAGCCGTGGGGCCCCCAATGAGCAGTTCTTC
>TRBJ2-1|NA|NA|TRBV5-1
CASRAITYKKDFYNEQFF
TGCGCCAGTCGAGCGATAACGTACAAAAAGGACTTTTACAATGAGCAGTTCTTC
>TRBJ2-5|NA|TRBD2|TRBV5-1
CASSLAGGVKETQYF
TGCGCCAGCAGCTTGGCGGGAGGGGTGAAGGAGACCCAGTACTTC
>TRBJ2-1|NA|TRBD2|TRBV4-2
CASSQAPGGVYNEQFF
TGTGCCAGCAGCCAAGCGCCCGGGGGGGTTTACAATGAGCAGTTCTTC
>TRBJ2-7|NA|TRBD1|TRBV18
CASSPRQGTHEQYF
TGTGCCAGCTCACCTAGACAGGGAACGCACGAGCAGTACTTC
>TRBJ1-2|NA|NA|TRBV4-3
CASSREAGYGYTF
TGCGCCAGCAGCCGTGAGGCGGGGTATGGCTACACCTTC
>TRBJ1-5|NA|NA|TRBV15
CATSTRLTNQPQHF
TGTGCCACCAGCACCAGACTGACTAATCAGCCCCAGCATTTT
>TRBJ1-5|few|TRBD1|TRBV28
CASSLQGVSNQPQHF
TGTGCCAGCAGTTTACAGGGGGTTAGCAATCAGCCCCAGCATTTT
>TRBJ1-5|NA|NA|TRBV4-3
CASSQGFDSSGQPQHF
TGCGCCAGCAGCCAAGGTTTCGACAGCTCAGGACAGCCCCAGCATTTT
>TRBJ2-2|NA|TRBD1|TRBV9
CASSVATLGQGNTGELFF
TGTGCCAGCAGCGTAGCTACTCTGGGACAGGGGAACACCGGGGAGCTGTTTTTT
>TRBJ2-2|NA|TRBD2|TRBV25-1
CASAREAGMGGELFF
TGTGCCAGCGCCCGGGAGGCGGGGATGGGCGGGGAGCTGTTTTTT
>TRBJ2-1|NA|NA|TRBV30
CAWSKGSGPNNEQFF
TGTGCCTGGAGTAAGGGTAGCGGACCTAACAATGAGCAGTTCTTC
>TRBJ1-1|NA|NA|TRBV6-6
CASIGAWDTEAFF
TGTGCCAGCATTGGGGCGTGGGACACTGAAGCTTTCTTT
>TRBJ1-5|few|NA|TRBV2
CASQGQQGPNQPQHF
TGTGCCAGCCAAGGGCAACAGGGACCCAATCAGCCCCAGCATTTT
>TRBJ2-1|NA|TRBD2|TRBV6-6
CASSYSKWTSDEQFF
TGTGCCAGCAGTTACTCGAAGTGGACTAGCGATGAGCAGTTCTTC
>TRBJ2-2|NA|TRBD1|TRBV5-1
CASSLATGVGGELFF
TGCGCCAGCAGCTTGGCCACAGGGGTTGGCGGGGAGCTGTTTTTT
>TRBJ1-1|NA|NA|TRBV2
CASRDRGSNEAFF
TGTGCCAGCAGGGACAGAGGATCTAATGAAGCTTTCTTT
>TRBJ2-5|NA|NA|TRBV6-5
CASSPQGNQETQYF
TGTGCCAGCAGTCCACAGGGAAACCAAGAGACCCAGTACTTC
>TRBJ2-2|NA|NA|TRBV6-1
CASPVGGNTGELFF
TGTGCCAGCCCCGTCGGGGGGAACACCGGGGAGCTGTTTTTT
>TRBJ2-4|NA|NA|TRBV2
CASRDDRAAQNIQYF
TGTGCCAGCAGAGACGACCGAGCGGCCCAAAACATTCAGTACTTC
>TRBJ2-7|once|TRBD2|TRBV28
CASSRTSGRHEQYF
TGTGCCAGCAGTCGGACTAGCGGGAGACACGAGCAGTACTTC
>TRBJ1-3|NA|NA|TRBV19
CASTEAGNTIYF
TGTGCCAGTACAGAGGCTGGAAACACCATATATTTT
>TRBJ2-4|once|NA|TRBV4-2
CASSQDRLSSGSKNIQYF
TGTGCCAGCAGCCAAGATCGTTTGTCAAGCGGATCAAAAAACATTCAGTACTTC
>TRBJ1-2|NA|NA|TRBV23-1
CASRFFPEPLCYTF
TGCGCCAGCAGATTTTTCCCAGAACCCCTCTGCTACACCTTC
>TRBJ2-7|NA|NA|TRBV9
CASSASSSYREQYF
TGTGCCAGCAGCGCCTCTTCTTCCTACCGGGAGCAGTACTTC
>TRBJ2-7|few|TRBD2|TRBV6-4
CASSDPRMSGGAYEQYF
TGTGCCAGCAGTGACCCCAGGATGTCCGGGGGGGCCTACGAGCAGTACTTC
>TRBJ2-3|once|TRBD2|TRBV6-5
CASSPTSGGADTQYF
TGTGCCAGCAGTCCGACTAGCGGAGGGGCAGATACGCAGTATTTT
>TRBJ1-6|NA|TRBD1|TRBV30
CASDRGDGSPLHF
TGTGCCTCGGACAGGGGTGATGGTTCACCCCTCCACTTT
>TRBJ1-5|NA|TRBD1|TRBV28
CASSLPATGESNQPQHF
TGTGCCAGCAGTTTACCCGCAACAGGGGAGAGCAATCAGCCCCAGCATTTT
>TRBJ2-3|NA|TRBD2|TRBV19
CASSMELADTDTQYF
TGTGCCAGTAGTATGGAGCTAGCGGACACAGATACGCAGTATTTT
>TRBJ1-2|NA|NA|TRBV7-8
CASSARVGVGYTF
TGTGCCAGCAGCGCCCGGGTTGGTGTGGGCTACACCTTC